This is a list of T cell receptor beta chains from one sample in a study of response to subunit inactivated influenza vaccine. TCRdb itself ran the RT-PCR reads through MiXCR, one entry per CDR3 protein. The sample consists of approximately 730,000 distinct CDR3 sequences, roughly 13% of them appearing once. Material: PBMCs from blood, obtained 14 to 15 days before vaccination. The receptors come from a man aged 45 to 65 who received an inactivated influenza vaccine. Each CDR3 is given with its conserved first and last residue. D genes are given only for firm matches. Clone sizes are given selectively: once, few, many, or a class where the clone is expanded.

j_call | clone_size | d_call | v_call | cdr3_nt | cdr3_aa
TRBJ1-4 | few | . | TRBV4-2 | TGTGCCAGCAGCCAAGACAGGGTTCCTAATGAAAAACTGTTTTTT | CASSQDRVPNEKLFF
TRBJ2-5 | few | . | TRBV7-9 | TGTGCCAGCAGCTTTGAGGGGCTGACCCGGGAGACCCAGTACTTC | CASSFEGLTRETQYF
TRBJ2-1 | many | . | TRBV7-9 | TGTGCCAGCAGCTATGACTTGACAAACTCCTACAATGAGCAGTTCTTC | CASSYDLTNSYNEQFF
TRBJ1-2 | . | . | TRBV6-2/TRBV6-3 | TGTGCCAGCAGTTACTCCGGGGCGGCTAACTATGGCTACACCTTC | CASSYSGAANYGYTF
TRBJ2-5 | . | TRBD2 | TRBV24-1 | TGTGCCACCAGTGAACTAGCGGGGGGGGGAGAGACCCAGTACTTC | CATSELAGGGETQYF
TRBJ2-7 | . | . | TRBV19 | TGTGCCAGTAGTATAGAGGGACGCGAGCAGTACTTC | CASSIEGREQYF
TRBJ2-5 | . | . | TRBV20-1 | TGCAGTGCTAACAGGGAAGAGACCCAGTACTTC | CSANREETQYF
TRBJ2-2 | . | . | TRBV20-1 | TGCAGTCTAGGTTCCGACAACACCGGGGAGCTGTTTTTT | CSLGSDNTGELFF
TRBJ2-7 | few | . | TRBV29-1 | TGCAGCGTTACCGGGTCTACCTACGAGCAGTACTTC | CSVTGSTYEQYF
TRBJ2-7 | few | . | TRBV5-1 | TGCGCCAGCAGCTGGACGAGGGGGAGCGAGCAGTACTTC | CASSWTRGSEQYF
TRBJ2-7 | . | TRBD1 | TRBV5-1 | TGCGCCAGCAGCCTAGGACAGGTGGGGAGTTACGAGCAGTACTTC | CASSLGQVGSYEQYF
TRBJ2-2 | . | . | TRBV20-1 | TGCAGTGCTCAGGACCGCGAGGAGCTGTTTTTT | CSAQDREELFF
TRBJ2-3 | . | . | TRBV7-9 | TGTGCCAGCAGCGGGGCGAGACGTCGATACACAGATACGCAGTATTTT | CASSGARRRYTDTQYF
TRBJ2-7 | many | TRBD2 | TRBV7-2 | TGTGCCAGCAGCTTAGAAGCGGGGGGGCCGTACGAGCAGTACTTC | CASSLEAGGPYEQYF
TRBJ1-1 | . | . | TRBV12-3/TRBV12-4 | TGTGCCAGCAGTCCGAAGTCGAACACTGAAGCTTTCTTT | CASSPKSNTEAFF
TRBJ2-1 | . | TRBD2 | TRBV5-1 | TGCGCCAGCAGCCCAAGACTAGCGGGAGCTAAGGGTGAGCAGTTCTTC | CASSPRLAGAKGEQFF
TRBJ2-5 | few | TRBD2 | TRBV12-3/TRBV12-4 | TGTGCCAGCAGTAAGACTAGCGGGAGCGGGGAGACCCAGTACTTC | CASSKTSGSGETQYF
TRBJ1-4 | . | TRBD1 | TRBV6-1 | TGTGCCAGCAGTACAAGACCGGGACAGTTTAATGAAAAACTGTTTTTT | CASSTRPGQFNEKLFF
TRBJ1-2 | . | TRBD1 | TRBV25-1 | TGTGCCCATCAGCAGGGGGACTATGGCTACACCTTC | CAHQQGDYGYTF
TRBJ2-1 | many | TRBD2 | TRBV12-3/TRBV12-4 | TGTGCCGGCGGGACTAGCGGCTCCAATGAGCAGTTCTTC | CAGGTSGSNEQFF
TRBJ1-1 | many | . | TRBV5-1 | TGCGCCAGCAGCGTCTCTACAGTCATGAACACTGAAGCTTTCTTT | CASSVSTVMNTEAFF
TRBJ2-1 | . | . | TRBV20-1 | TGCAGTGCTAGAGACAGGTTGGGGGATACACAGTTCTTC | CSARDRLGDTQFF
TRBJ1-1 | few | TRBD1 | TRBV2 | TGTGCCAGCAGGGGACAGGGGACCACTGAAGCTTTCTTT | CASRGQGTTEAFF
TRBJ1-3 | . | . | TRBV5-6 | TGTGCCAGCAGCTTGTTTACGGGAGCATCTGGAAACACCATATATTTT | CASSLFTGASGNTIYF
TRBJ2-1 | . | . | TRBV20-1 | TGCAGTGCAGAAACGACCCAGGTCGGTGAGCAGTTCTTC | CSAETTQVGEQFF
TRBJ2-2 | few | TRBD2 | TRBV6-2/TRBV6-3 | TGTGCCAGCAGCCCGCGAGGACTAGCGGGAGGACGGGACACCGGGGAGCTGTTTTTT | CASSPRGLAGGRDTGELFF
TRBJ2-5 | many | TRBD2 | TRBV5-1 | TGCGCCAGCAGCTTGGGGTCGCCTAGCGGACAAGAGACCCAGTACTTC | CASSLGSPSGQETQYF
TRBJ2-3 | few | TRBD2 | TRBV25-1 | TGTGCCAGCAGTGCCGCTGGGACTAGCGGATACACAGATACGCAGTATTTT | CASSAAGTSGYTDTQYF
TRBJ2-7 | . | . | TRBV3-1 | TGTGCCAGCAGCAGGACAAAAGGCTATGGGCAGTACTTC | CASSRTKGYGQYF
TRBJ2-2 | few | . | TRBV7-9 | TGTGCCAGCACCCCAGGTCCGGGGAGATCGAACACCGGGGAGCTGTTTTTT | CASTPGPGRSNTGELFF
TRBJ2-1 | few | TRBD2 | TRBV4-2 | TGTGCCAGCAGCCTTCCGGGAAGCGGGGGGGCGTATGAGCAGTTCTTC | CASSLPGSGGAYEQFF
TRBJ2-7 | few | TRBD2 | TRBV20-1 | TGCAGTGCTAGAGATCCCATTAAAAAGGCGGGTCTAGCGGCGTACGAGCAGTACTTC | CSARDPIKKAGLAAYEQYF
TRBJ2-1 | many | . | TRBV6-1 | TGTGCCAGCAGTCGAACCACCACACTACACAATGAGCAGTTCTTC | CASSRTTTLHNEQFF
TRBJ1-1 | many | . | TRBV6-6 | TGTGCCAGCAGTTACCCCAGTCAGGGGTCCACGATCTTT | CASSYPSQGSTIF
TRBJ1-1 | . | . | TRBV6-2/TRBV6-3 | TGTGCCAGCAGTTACAGCCTCACTGAAGCTTTCTTT | CASSYSLTEAFF
TRBJ2-7 | few | TRBD2 | TRBV9 | TGTGCCAGCAGCGTAGCGGCGGGAGGATCCTACGAGCAGTACTTC | CASSVAAGGSYEQYF
TRBJ2-2 | . | TRBD1 | TRBV2 | TGTGCCAGCAGTGAAGGGACAGGTAGCACCGGGGAGCTGTTTTTT | CASSEGTGSTGELFF
TRBJ2-1 | . | TRBD2 | TRBV5-1 | TGCGCCAGCAGCCCGCCGGGACTAGCTTCCCCCACCTCCTACAATGAGCAGTTCTTC | CASSPPGLASPTSYNEQFF
TRBJ2-7 | . | . | TRBV7-9 | TGTGCCAGCAGCTTAAGCGGAAACTCCTACGAGCAGTACTTC | CASSLSGNSYEQYF
TRBJ2-3 | . | TRBD2 | TRBV5-1 | TGCGCCAGCAGCTTGGTGGCGGGAGGGCCCGGTACAGATACGCAGTATTTT | CASSLVAGGPGTDTQYF
TRBJ1-5 | . | . | TRBV6-2/TRBV6-3 | TGTGCCAGCAGGAACGGGGGGTATCAGCCCCAGCATTTT | CASRNGGYQPQHF
TRBJ2-2 | . | TRBD1 | TRBV3-1 | TGTGCCAGCAGCCAGATTGACAGGGCCACCGGGGAGCTGTTTTTT | CASSQIDRATGELFF
TRBJ1-2 | . | . | TRBV19 | TGTGCCAGTAGTCCCCGTCGGACTGCTAACTATGGCTACACCTTC | CASSPRRTANYGYTF
TRBJ2-5 | . | TRBD1 | TRBV5-1 | TGCGCCAGCAAACCGGGACAGGCGCAAGAGACCCAGTACTTC | CASKPGQAQETQYF
TRBJ2-1 | . | TRBD2 | TRBV20-1 | TGCAGTGCTAGAGAGGGACTAGCGCTATACAATGAGCAGTTCTTC | CSAREGLALYNEQFF
TRBJ2-7 | many | . | TRBV4-1 | TGCGCCAGCAGCCAAGATGCTTGGGGAACAAAGAGACCCTACGAGCAGTACTTC | CASSQDAWGTKRPYEQYF
TRBJ2-7 | few | . | TRBV20-1 | TGCAGTTCGTCTCTTAGCGCAGACTACGAGCAGTACTTC | CSSSLSADYEQYF
TRBJ1-3 | . | . | TRBV5-1 | TGCGCCAGCCACTGGCCCAGGGGAAACACCATATATTTT | CASHWPRGNTIYF
TRBJ2-7 | . | . | TRBV6-2/TRBV6-3 | TGTGCCAGCAGTTACTTCGGGGCCCACGAGCAGTACTTC | CASSYFGAHEQYF
TRBJ1-4 | many | . | TRBV2 | TGTGCCAGCAAGGTGGGCAGCTCCGTTGAAAAACTGTTTTTT | CASKVGSSVEKLFF
TRBJ2-3 | many | TRBD2 | TRBV6-2/TRBV6-3 | TGTGCCAGCAGTTACTCAAGGAGCGGGAGGATCACAGATACGCAGTATTTT | CASSYSRSGRITDTQYF
TRBJ1-4 | many | . | TRBV5-1 | TGCGCCAGCAGCTCCGAGCCTGGGACACAGAATGAAAAACTGTTTTTT | CASSSEPGTQNEKLFF
TRBJ2-7 | . | . | TRBV20-1 | TGCAGTGCTAGTCTGGTTTACGAGCAGTACTTC | CSASLVYEQYF
TRBJ2-1 | many | . | TRBV11-1 | TGTGCCAGCAGCTTGTCTAGACTGAGCTCCTACAATGAGCAGTTCTTC | CASSLSRLSSYNEQFF
TRBJ2-3 | few | . | TRBV4-3 | TGCGCCAGCAGCCTCGGGGCACACGGCACAGATACGCAGTATTTT | CASSLGAHGTDTQYF